The rows below give T cell receptor beta chains drawn from one sample of a study of control samples from healthy donors and cancer patients. Repertoires were generated with immunoSEQ multiplex PCR, while TCRdb's copy carries only in-frame clones and drops some. The sample has under 150,000 clones, about 87% seen once. Sequences were obtained from blood. These receptors all stem from a man aged 40-55 years in good health. The CDR3 runs from the conserved cysteine through the conserved F or W. D genes are given only for firm matches. Clone size is given for some rows only: seen once, a few or many times, or a class if the clone is expanded.

D	V	length	size	J	DNA	CDR3
-	TRBV2	13	-	TRBJ1-1	TGTGCCAGCAGCGCAATTAAGGACACTGAAGCTTTCTTT	CASSAIKDTEAFF
-	TRBV7-3	15	-	TRBJ2-7	TGTGCCAGCAGCTTATTCGTCAGAATCAAAGATACGCAGTACTTC	CASSLFVRIKDTQYF
-	TRBV24-1	14	once	TRBJ1-2	TGTGCCACCAGTGGAAACAGAGAGAACTATGGCTACACCTTC	CATSGNRENYGYTF
-	TRBV30	14	-	TRBJ2-2	TGTGCCTGGAAGGGGGGATTAGTCACCGGGGAGCTGTTTTTT	CAWKGGLVTGELFF
-	TRBV11-2	14	-	TRBJ2-7	TGTGCCAGCAGCTTACAGGGTAGTTTCATCGAGCAGTACTTC	CASSLQGSFIEQYF
-	TRBV7-8	14	-	TRBJ1-1	TGTGCCAGCAGCTTGGGGCGAAGGGGCACTGAAGCTTTCTTT	CASSLGRRGTEAFF
-	TRBV18	15	-	TRBJ1-1	TGTGCCAGCTCACCATTCAAGACGGCGAACACTGAAGCTTTCTTT	CASSPFKTANTEAFF
TRBD1	TRBV5-4	17	-	TRBJ1-3	TGTGCCAGCAGCCCCAAACCGACAGGGAGCTCTGGAAACACCATATATTTT	CASSPKPTGSSGNTIYF
-	TRBV5-1	17	-	TRBJ2-2	TGCGCCAGCAGCCTTCTAGGACAAGCCTCGAACACCGGGGAGCTGTTTTTT	CASSLLGQASNTGELFF
-	TRBV27	14	-	TRBJ1-5	TGTGCCAGCAGTTTCCCAGGCTTGTGTCAGCCCCAGCATTTT	CASSFPGLCQPQHF
TRBD1	TRBV7-9	15	-	TRBJ1-1	TGTGCCAGCAGCTTAGAGACAGGGCTGAACACTGAAGCTTTCTTT	CASSLETGLNTEAFF
-	TRBV19	13	-	TRBJ2-7	TGTGCCAGTAGTATAGGACAGCACTACGAGCAGTACTTC	CASSIGQHYEQYF
TRBD1	TRBV23-1	20	-	TRBJ1-4	TGCGCCAGCAGTCAATTTACCCCCCCCCGGACAGGGGGCAGGAGTGAAAAACTGTTTTTT	CASSQFTPPRTGGRSEKLFF
-	TRBV11-2	14	-	TRBJ1-1	TGTGCCAGCAGCTCACTAGGGTGGGGCACTGAAGCTTTCTTT	CASSSLGWGTEAFF
-	TRBV30	14	-	TRBJ1-1	TGTGCCTGGAGTGTAAGCCAGGGTAGGACTGAAGCTTTCTTT	CAWSVSQGRTEAFF
-	TRBV18	14	-	TRBJ2-7	TGTGCCAGCTCACCAAGGGGAACCTCCTACGAGCAGTACTTC	CASSPRGTSYEQYF
-	TRBV9	13	-	TRBJ2-7	TGTGCCAGCAGCGTAGCTGGCGGGCGCGAGCAGTACTTC	CASSVAGGREQYF
-	TRBV18	15	-	TRBJ1-5	TGTGCCAGCTCACCCTCGCCCGGAGACAATCAGCCCCAGCATTTT	CASSPSPGDNQPQHF
-	TRBV30	14	-	TRBJ1-2	TGTGCCTGGAGTCGCCAGGCCTTATTAGATGGCTACACCTTC	CAWSRQALLDGYTF
-	TRBV28	14	-	TRBJ1-1	TGTGCCAGCAGTTTGGGTGGAAGGGGCTCGGAAGCTTTCTTT	CASSLGGRGSEAFF
TRBD1	TRBV14	15	once	TRBJ2-7	TGTGCCAGCAGCCCCTTGGACAGGGACTCCTACGAGCAGTACTTC	CASSPLDRDSYEQYF
-	TRBV18	15	-	TRBJ2-6	TGTGCCAGCTCACCACAGGGAACCGGGGCCAACGTCCTGACTTTC	CASSPQGTGANVLTF
TRBD2	TRBV7-3	16	-	TRBJ2-1	TGTGCCAGCAGCCCTCAGCGGGGGAGCTCCTACAATGAGCAGTTCTTC	CASSPQRGSSYNEQFF
-	TRBV7-3	15	-	TRBJ2-2	TGTGCCAGCAGCCTGACTCCCTCCGTGGCCGGGGAGCTGTTTTTT	CASSLTPSVAGELFF
TRBD1	TRBV9	14	-	TRBJ2-1	TGTGCCAGCAGCGGCCGGGACAGTTACAATGAGCAGTTCTTC	CASSGRDSYNEQFF
-	TRBV11-1	15	-	TRBJ1-3	TGTGCCAGCAGCCTCTCCAGGACCTCTGGAAACACCATATATTTT	CASSLSRTSGNTIYF
-	TRBV6-5	13	-	TRBJ1-2	TGTGCCAGCAGCTCTACAGGAAACTATGGCTACACCTTC	CASSSTGNYGYTF
-	TRBV3-1/TRBV3-2	14	-	TRBJ2-5	TGTGCCAGCAGCCGTCGGCAGCAGCAAGAGACCCAGTACTTC	CASSRRQQQETQYF
-	TRBV5-4	13	-	TRBJ2-3	TGTGCCAGCAGCTCCGACCCGGGGGATACGCAGTATTTT	CASSSDPGDTQYF
-	TRBV19	15	-	TRBJ1-5	TGTGCCAGTAGTTTCAGCCGTGATAGCAATCAGCCCCAGCATTTT	CASSFSRDSNQPQHF
TRBD1	TRBV18	14	once	TRBJ1-6	TGTGCCAGCTCACAGGACAGGCTGGGTTCACCCCTCCACTTT	CASSQDRLGSPLHF
TRBD1	TRBV6-5	15	-	TRBJ2-3	TGTGCCAGCAGTTACGGACAATACAGGGGGGATACGCAGTATTTT	CASSYGQYRGDTQYF
TRBD2	TRBV5-1	14	-	TRBJ2-2	TGCGCCAGCAGCCGTAGCGGGGGGACCGGGGAGCTGTTTTTT	CASSRSGGTGELFF
-	TRBV4-1	16	-	TRBJ1-4	TGCGCCAGCAGCCGCATACAGGGTAGAACTGGTGAAAAACTGTTTTTT	CASSRIQGRTGEKLFF
TRBD1	TRBV18	16	-	TRBJ2-2	TGTGCCAGCTCACCTCCAGGGGGACAATTAACCGGGGAGCTGTTTTTT	CASSPPGGQLTGELFF
-	TRBV10-3	14	-	TRBJ1-5	TGTGCCATCAGTGATCCGGGGGTCAATCAGCCCCAGCATTTT	CAISDPGVNQPQHF
-	TRBV6-6	14	-	TRBJ1-1	TGTGCCAGCAGTTATTACCCCTCGAACACTGAAGCTTTCTTT	CASSYYPSNTEAFF
TRBD2	TRBV5-1	16	-	TRBJ2-3	TGCGCCAGCAGCAGTCTAGCGGGGCATAGCACAGATACGCAGTATTTT	CASSSLAGHSTDTQYF
-	TRBV7-2	12	-	TRBJ2-7	TGTGCCAGCAGCTCCTTTCCGGGCGAGCAGTACTTC	CASSSFPGEQYF
-	TRBV7-9	14	-	TRBJ1-2	TGTGCCAGCAGCTTACGAGGGGGGCAGGATGGCTACACCTTC	CASSLRGGQDGYTF
-	TRBV13	14	-	TRBJ1-1	TGTGCCAGCAGCTTAAAAGCCGGGAGGACTGAAGCTTTCTTT	CASSLKAGRTEAFF
TRBD1	TRBV30	13	-	TRBJ2-3	TGTGCCTGGAGCGCTACAGGGGGAGATACGCAGTATTTT	CAWSATGGDTQYF
TRBD1	TRBV6-2/TRBV6-3	16	-	TRBJ1-1	TGTGCCAGCAGTTATCATTCGACAGGGATGAACACTGAAGCTTTCTTT	CASSYHSTGMNTEAFF
-	TRBV30	16	few	TRBJ1-6	TGTGCCTGGACCCATACAGGGACGACCTATAATTCACCCCTCCACTTT	CAWTHTGTTYNSPLHF
TRBD1	TRBV7-9	15	-	TRBJ2-1	TGTGCCAGCAGCCTAGGGACAGGGGCATCGAATGAGCAGTTCTTC	CASSLGTGASNEQFF
TRBD2	TRBV2	16	-	TRBJ2-3	TGTGCCAGCAGTAAGGAGGGGGGACTAGCGACAGATACGCAGTATTTT	CASSKEGGLATDTQYF
-	TRBV30	13	-	TRBJ1-1	TGTGCCTGGAGTAAAGGGCCGGGCACTGAAGCTTTCTTT	CAWSKGPGTEAFF
-	TRBV7-3	14	few	TRBJ2-2	TGTGCCAGCAGCTTACAGGAGAACACCGGGGAGCTGTTTTTT	CASSLQENTGELFF